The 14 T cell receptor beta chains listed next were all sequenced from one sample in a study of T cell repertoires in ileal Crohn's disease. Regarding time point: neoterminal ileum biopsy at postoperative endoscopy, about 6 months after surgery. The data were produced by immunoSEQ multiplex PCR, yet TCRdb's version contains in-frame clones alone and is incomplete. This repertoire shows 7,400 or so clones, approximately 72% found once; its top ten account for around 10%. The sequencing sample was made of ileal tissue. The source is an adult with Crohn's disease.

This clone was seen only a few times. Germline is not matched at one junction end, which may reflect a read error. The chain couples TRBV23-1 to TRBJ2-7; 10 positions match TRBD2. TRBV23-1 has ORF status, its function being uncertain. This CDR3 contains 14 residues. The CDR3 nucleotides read TGCGCCAGAAGTCCCGGGACTAGCGACTACGAGCAGTACTTC. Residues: CARSPGTSDYEQYF.

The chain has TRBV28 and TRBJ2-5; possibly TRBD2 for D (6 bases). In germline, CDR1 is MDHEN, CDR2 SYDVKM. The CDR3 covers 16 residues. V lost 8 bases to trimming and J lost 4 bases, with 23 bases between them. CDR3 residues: CASEAGSGVFGETQYF. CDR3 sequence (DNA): TGTGCCAGCGAGGCAGGTAGCGGTGTCTTTGGAGAGACCCAGTACTTC.

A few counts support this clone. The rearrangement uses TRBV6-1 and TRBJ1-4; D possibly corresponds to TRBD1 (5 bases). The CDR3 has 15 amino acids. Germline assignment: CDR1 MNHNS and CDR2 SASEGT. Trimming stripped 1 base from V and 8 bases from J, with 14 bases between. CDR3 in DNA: TGTGCCAGCAGTGAAGTATTCGGGGGTCGAGAAAAACTGTTTTTT. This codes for CASSEVFGGREKLFF.

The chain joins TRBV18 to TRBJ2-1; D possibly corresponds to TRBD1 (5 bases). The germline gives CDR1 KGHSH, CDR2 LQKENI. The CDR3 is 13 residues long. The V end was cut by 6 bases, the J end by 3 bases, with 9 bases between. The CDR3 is CASSATDYNEQFF. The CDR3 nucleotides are TGTGCCAGCTCTGCGACAGACTACAATGAGCAGTTCTTC. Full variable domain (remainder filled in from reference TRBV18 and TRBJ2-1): NAGVMQNPRHLVRRRGQEARLRCSPMKGHSHVYWYRQLPEEGLKFMVYLQKENIIDESGMPKERFSAEFPKEGPSILRIQQVVRGDSAAYFCASSATDYNEQFFGPGTRLTVL.

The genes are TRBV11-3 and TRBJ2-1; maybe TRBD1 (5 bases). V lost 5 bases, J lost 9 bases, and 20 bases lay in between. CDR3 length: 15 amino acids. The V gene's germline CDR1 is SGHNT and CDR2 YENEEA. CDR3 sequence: CASSPPTGALGEQFF. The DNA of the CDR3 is TGTGCCAGCAGCCCGCCCACAGGCGCTTTGGGTGAGCAGTTCTTC.

The CDR3 protein is CASSMAGSFTDTQYF. CDR3 DNA: TGTGCCAGTAGTATGGCGGGCAGCTTCACAGATACGCAGTATTTT. V gene TRBV19 combines with J gene TRBJ2-3, with D perhaps matching TRBD2 (5 bases). Trimming removed 3 bases from V and 2 bases from J, with 12 bases in between. Germline V lookup: CDR1 LNHDA, CDR2 SQIVND (reference sequence). The CDR3 covers 15 residues.

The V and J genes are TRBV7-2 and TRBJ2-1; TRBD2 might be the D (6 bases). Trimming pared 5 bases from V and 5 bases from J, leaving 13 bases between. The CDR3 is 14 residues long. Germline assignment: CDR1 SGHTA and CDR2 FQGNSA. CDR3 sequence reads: CASSPQWGDNEQFF. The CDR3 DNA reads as TGTGCCAGCAGCCCACAATGGGGGGACAATGAGCAGTTCTTC. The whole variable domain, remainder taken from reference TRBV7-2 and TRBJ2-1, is GAGVSQSPSNKVTEKGKDVELRCDPISGHTALYWYRQSLGQGLEFLIYFQGNSAPDKSGLPSDRFSAERTGGSVSTLTIQRTQQEDSAVYLCASSPQWGDNEQFFGPGTRLTVL.

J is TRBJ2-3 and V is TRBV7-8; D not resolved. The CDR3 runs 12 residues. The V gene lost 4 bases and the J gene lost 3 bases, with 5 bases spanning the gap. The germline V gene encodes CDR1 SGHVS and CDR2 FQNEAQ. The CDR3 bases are TGTGCCAGCAGCTCAGGAACAGATACGCAGTATTTT. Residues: CASSSGTDTQYF.

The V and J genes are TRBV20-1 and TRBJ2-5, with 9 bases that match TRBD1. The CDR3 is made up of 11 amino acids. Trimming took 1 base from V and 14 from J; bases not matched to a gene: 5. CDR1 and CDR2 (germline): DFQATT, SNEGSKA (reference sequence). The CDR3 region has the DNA TGCAGTGCTAGAGGCGGGACAGGGATCTACTTC. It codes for CSARGGTGIYF.

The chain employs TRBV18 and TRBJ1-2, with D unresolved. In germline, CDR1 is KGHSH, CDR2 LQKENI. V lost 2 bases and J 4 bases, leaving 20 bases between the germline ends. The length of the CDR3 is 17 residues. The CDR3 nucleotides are TGTGCCAGCTCACCAAATAAACCGGGAACAAAAGGCTATGGCTACACCTTC. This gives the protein CASSPNKPGTKGYGYTF. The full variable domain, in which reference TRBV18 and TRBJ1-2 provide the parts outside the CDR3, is NAGVMQNPRHLVRRRGQEARLRCSPMKGHSHVYWYRQLPEEGLKFMVYLQKENIIDESGMPKERFSAEFPKEGPSILRIQQVVRGDSAAYFCASSPNKPGTKGYGYTFGSGTRLTVV.

The CDR3 sequence: CASTTGNTGELFF. CDR3 in DNA: TGCGCCAGCACCACAGGAAACACCGGGGAGCTGTTTTTT. V is TRBV10-2 and J is TRBJ2-2; the D gene is possibly TRBD1 (5 bases). Trimming removed 7 bases at V and 2 bases at J, with 8 bases between. The CDR3 length is 13 residues. Looked up from germline, CDR1 is WSHSY and CDR2 is SAAADI.

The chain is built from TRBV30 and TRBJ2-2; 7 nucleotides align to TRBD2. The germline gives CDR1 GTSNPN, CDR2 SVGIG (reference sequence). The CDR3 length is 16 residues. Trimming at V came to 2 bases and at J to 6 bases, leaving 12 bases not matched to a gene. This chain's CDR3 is CAWSPPGRDYAGELFF. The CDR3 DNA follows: TGTGCCTGGAGTCCCCCTGGCAGGGACTACGCCGGGGAGCTGTTTTTT.

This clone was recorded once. The CDR3 region is CASSAGLAAYEQYF. The CDR3 bases are TGTGCCAGTAGTGCGGGACTAGCAGCCTACGAGCAGTACTTC. The chain carries TRBV19 and TRBJ2-7; 9 bases fit TRBD2. The CDR3 is 14 residues long. The ends lost 5 bases at V and 2 bases at J; junction bases unmatched: 4. Looked up from germline, CDR1 is LNHDA and CDR2 is SQIVND (reference sequence).

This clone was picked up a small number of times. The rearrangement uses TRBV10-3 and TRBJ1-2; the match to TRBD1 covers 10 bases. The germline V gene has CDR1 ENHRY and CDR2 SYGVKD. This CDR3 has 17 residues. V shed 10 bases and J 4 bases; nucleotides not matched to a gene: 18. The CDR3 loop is CATKPGAGTGVSYGYTF. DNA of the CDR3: TGTGCCACCAAGCCGGGGGCCGGGACAGGGGTTAGCTATGGCTACACCTTC.